These 29 T cell receptor beta chains were sequenced from one sample in a study of T cells in women clearing cervical HPV infection. Assay used: immunoSEQ multiplex PCR; TCRdb lists only in-frame clones, some missing. Its table records around 23,000 clones. The sample consisted of blood buffy coat. The receptors here all came from a woman between 18 and 69 years old with a cervical HPV16 infection that either progressed to CIN3+ or cleared (not recorded which).

About this clone itself: The read ends 3 residues shy of where the CDR3 ends; the end is completed using the germline J gene. The chain uses TRBV2 and TRBJ2-3; 9 bases match TRBD2. V lost 8 bases to trimming and J lost 3 bases; unmatched junction nucleotides: 3. Per the germline V gene, CDR1 is SNHLY and CDR2 is FYNNEI. This CDR3 has 13 amino acids. CDR3 bases read: TGTGCCAGCTCGGGACTAGCAACAGATACG. Its translation is CASSGLATDT. In full, the CDR3 reads CASSGLATDTQYF.

A note on this clone: The read terminates 3 residues before the CDR3 end, so the remaining end is supplied by the germline J gene. V and J are TRBV11-3 and TRBJ1-2; 7 nucleotides match TRBD1. The germline CDR1 and CDR2 sequences are SGHNT and YENEEA. The V gene end was trimmed by 5 bases and the J gene end by 6 bases; junction bases not matched to a gene: 12. This CDR3 comprises 15 residues. The CDR3 sequence is CASSLSPGQQNGYTF. The CDR3 bases that were read are TGTGCCAGCAGCCTGTCACCGGGACAGCAAAATGGC. The full variable domain, its missing parts supplied by reference TRBV11-3 and TRBJ1-2, is EAGVVQSPRYKIIEKKQPVAFWCNPISGHNTLYWYLQNLGQGPELLIRYENEEAVDDSQLPKDRFSAERLKGVDSTLKIQPAELGDSAVYLCASSLSPGQQNGYTFGSGTRLTVV.

CDR3 DNA, as far as it was read: TGTGCCAGCAGTGGGGCCGCCTACGAG. Its translation is CASSGAAYE. The entire CDR3 sequence reads CASSGAAYEQYF. The rearrangement joins TRBV2 to TRBJ2-7; D remains ambiguous. Read sequence stops 3 residues before the CDR3 end, and the germline J gene provides the missing end. The V and J ends lost 4 bases and 2 bases respectively, with 6 bases between them. The germline V gene has CDR1 SNHLY and CDR2 FYNNEI. The CDR3 is 12 residues long.

As regards this clone: The CDR3 goes on 3 residues after the read ends, and that part is filled in from the germline J gene. V usage is TRBV30 and J usage is TRBJ2-5, with D unclear. CDR1 GTSNPN and CDR2 SVGIG come from the germline V gene (reference sequence). The ends were cut back, 1 base at V and 7 bases at J, with 10 bases in the middle. This CDR3 contains 12 residues. This CDR3 reads CAWSATTWTQYF. The CDR3 bases that were read are TGTGCCTGGAGTGCCACTACATGGACC.

With regard to this clone: The CDR3 end falls 3 residues outside the read, so it is completed with the germline J gene. The chain links TRBV23-1 to TRBJ2-1; the D is unclear. TRBV23-1 is given ORF status, its function remaining uncertain. The CDR3 is made up of 15 amino acids. V was cut by 10 bases and J by 5 bases, with 21 bases left in between. Incomplete CDR3 DNA: TGCGCCATCACTACCGCCCCCGCAATCCACAATGAG. Protein product: CAITTAPAIHNE. The CDR3 in its entirety is CAITTAPAIHNEQFF.

Concerning this clone: The read terminates 3 residues ahead of where the CDR3 ends, so the germline J gene completes it. The J gene is TRBJ2-1, the V gene TRBV5-1; weak D call: TRBD2 (6 bases). Trimming pared 1 base from V and 2 bases from J, leaving 10 bases between. This CDR3 is 15 amino acids long. Looked up from germline, CDR1 is SGHRS and CDR2 is YFSETQ. CDR3 DNA, as far as it was read: TGCGCCAGCAGCTTGATAGCGGTTACCTACAATGAG. This encodes CASSLIAVTYNE. In full, the CDR3 reads CASSLIAVTYNEQFF.

Worth noting for this clone: Read sequence stops 3 residues before the CDR3 end, and the germline J gene provides the missing end. The chain uses TRBV5-8 and TRBJ1-2; D not resolved. Germline lookup yields CDR1 SGHTS and CDR2 YDEGEE. The V gene lost 2 bases and the J gene lost 0 bases, with 5 bases spanning the gap. This CDR3 spans 13 amino acids. CDR3 residues: CASSFQSNYGYTF. CDR3 bases read: TGTGCCAGCAGCTTCCAGTCTAACTATGGC.

Concerning this clone: One junction end does not reproduce the germline sequence, and a read error may be involved. With the read ending 3 residues before the CDR3 end, the germline J gene is used to fill in that end. The chain recombines TRBV20-1 with TRBJ2-7, with 7 bases aligning to TRBD1. The CDR3 covers 14 residues. Germline V gene data show CDR1 as DFQATT and CDR2 as SNEGSKA (reference sequence). The CDR3 bases that were read are TGCAGTGCAGAGCCGGGACAGACGTCCTGCGAG. Its protein is CSAEPGQTSCE. The entire CDR3 reads CSAEPGQTSCEQYF.

Turning to this clone: The CDR3 extends 3 residues past the end of the read, so its final part is completed from the germline J gene. The rearrangement uses TRBV7-2 and TRBJ1-2; D is unresolved. The CDR3 loop spans 14 amino acids. Germline CDR1 and CDR2: SGHTA and FQGNSA. The sequenced CDR3 bases are TGTGCCAGCAGCTTGGCTAGCAGAACCTACGAC. Encoded protein: CASSLASRTYD. The complete CDR3 sequence is CASSLASRTYDYTF.

Here the CDR3 reads CASSLPGDANEKLFF. Incomplete CDR3 DNA: TGTGCCAGCAGCTTGCCAGGGGACGCCAATGAAAAA. The chain couples TRBV5-6 to TRBJ1-4; possibly TRBD1 for D (6 bases). The read gets to within 3 residues of the CDR3 end, and the germline J gene fills in the rest. The CDR3 runs 15 residues. Trimming left V 1 base short and J 5 bases short, with 12 bases between. CDR1 and CDR2 from the germline V gene are SGHDT and YYEEEE.

As to this clone: The read ends 3 residues before the CDR3 terminus; that terminus is restored from the germline J gene. The rearrangement uses TRBV7-2 and TRBJ2-1, with a possible D match to TRBD2 (6 bases). Germline lookup yields CDR1 SGHTA and CDR2 FQGNSA. The CDR3 totals 15 residues. V lost 3 bases to trimming and J lost 7 bases, with 16 bases between them. CDR3 DNA, as far as it was read: TGTGCCAGCAGCTTTCGGTCAGGGAGGAGGAATGAG. Its protein is CASSFRSGRRNE. The entire CDR3 protein is CASSFRSGRRNEQFF.

Concerning this clone: The CDR3 end lies 3 residues beyond the end of the read and is filled in from the germline J gene. The genes are TRBV5-1 and TRBJ2-1, with a tentative D call TRBD1 (5 bases). From germline, CDR1 is SGHRS and CDR2 YFSETQ. V was clipped by 3 bases and J by 5 bases, with 18 bases between them. This CDR3 has 16 amino acids. Incomplete CDR3 DNA: TGCGCCAGCAGCTCAAGACCAGGACATTCAAACAATGAG. Protein product: CASSSRPGHSNNE. The full CDR3 protein is CASSSRPGHSNNEQFF. Full variable domain (remainder filled in from reference TRBV5-1 and TRBJ2-1): KAGVTQTPRYLIKTRGQQVTLSCSPISGHRSVSWYQQTPGQGLQFLFEYFSETQRNKGNFPGRFSGRQFSNSRSEMNVSTLELGDSALYLCASSSRPGHSNNEQFFGPGTRLTVL.

The DNA read from the CDR3 is TGTGCCAGCAGAAGGGACAGGGGGCCCAATCAGCCC. Translated: CASRRDRGPNQP. The whole CDR3 is CASRRDRGPNQPQHF. This sequence joins TRBV6-2 or TRBV6-3 and TRBJ1-5; 12 bases line up with TRBD1. The read falls 3 residues short of the CDR3 end, and the missing part is taken from the germline J gene. Trimming cost V 6 bases and J 3 bases; bases outside gene matches: 3. Germline values: CDR1 MNHEY, CDR2 SVGEGT. The CDR3 has 15 residues.

Points on this clone: The sequenced fragment ends 3 residues before the CDR3 boundary, so the rest is inferred from the germline J gene. The V gene is TRBV2, the J gene TRBJ2-1; TRBD2 aligns across 13 bases. Germline CDR1 SNHLY, CDR2 FYNNEI. The CDR3 consists of 15 residues. Trimming at V came to 11 bases and at J to 6 bases, leaving 10 bases not matched to a gene. This CDR3 is CAAHQLAGGVNEQFF. CDR3 DNA, as far as it was read: TGTGCCGCCCATCAACTAGCGGGAGGGGTCAATGAG.

Regarding this clone: The read falls 3 residues short of the CDR3 end, and the missing part is taken from the germline J gene. The chain has TRBV5-4 and TRBJ1-6; 8 nucleotides align to TRBD1. Germline CDR1 SGHNT, CDR2 YYREEE (reference sequence). The CDR3 is 15 amino acids. The junction had 5 bases not matched to a gene; V was cut back by 4 bases and J by 5 bases. The CDR3 loop is CASSLTGVHNSPLHF. The sequenced CDR3 bases are TGTGCCAGCAGCCTGACAGGGGTGCATAATTCACCC. The whole variable domain, remainder taken from reference TRBV5-4 and TRBJ1-6, is ETGVTQSPTHLIKTRGQQVTLRCSSQSGHNTVSWYQQALGQGPQFIFQYYREEENGRGNFPPRFSGLQFPNYSSELNVNALELDDSALYLCASSLTGVHNSPLHFGNGTRLTVT.

Note on this clone: The CDR3 goes on 3 residues after the read ends, and that part is filled in from the germline J gene. This chain links TRBV18 with TRBJ2-4; D is unresolved. The CDR3 totals 14 residues. Germline values: CDR1 KGHSH, CDR2 LQKENI. The sequenced part of the CDR3 DNA is TGTGCCAGCTCACCCCCCACAATCCAGTATGGT. Translated, it gives CASSPPTIQYG. The CDR3, in full, reads CASSPPTIQYGQYF.

In regard to this clone: The sequence runs out 3 residues before the end of the CDR3; the remainder is reconstructed from the germline J gene. V is TRBV6-2 or TRBV6-3 and J is TRBJ1-2; D call uncertain. The CDR3 is 11 residues long. Trimming pared 9 bases from V and 7 bases from J, leaving 12 bases between. Germline CDR1 reads MNHEY; CDR2 reads SVGEGT. The DNA read from the CDR3 is TGTGCCAGTGATGGTAAAGGTGGC. This codes for CASDGKGG. The full CDR3 protein reads CASDGKGGYTF.

Details on this clone: Read coverage stops 3 residues before the CDR3 terminus; the germline J gene supplies the remainder. The V call is TRBV29-1, the J call TRBJ2-3; the match to TRBD2 covers 9 bases. CDR3 length equals 13 residues. The germline V gene encodes CDR1 SQVTM and CDR2 ANQGSEA. Germline trimming cut 7 bases from V and 3 bases from J; bases unmatched to any gene: 5. This CDR3 reads CSASTSGTDTQYF. Incomplete CDR3 DNA: TGCAGCGCCTCGACTAGCGGAACAGATACG.

Details on this clone: From the germline J gene comes the end of the CDR3, since the read stops 3 residues before it. The V gene is TRBV19, the J gene TRBJ1-1; TRBD1 might be the D (5 bases). CDR3 size: 15 residues. Germline lookup yields CDR1 LNHDA and CDR2 SQIVND (reference sequence). The V end lost 5 bases, the J end lost 1 base, and 14 bases lay between the germline ends. The CDR3 sequence: CASSAPHTGNTEAFF. The sequenced CDR3 bases are TGTGCCAGTAGTGCACCTCATACAGGGAACACTGAA.

To note about this clone: At one of its ends the junction is not consistent with the germline gene, which may arise from a read error. Read data end 3 residues before the CDR3 end; the end is taken from the germline J gene. Other DNA sequences in this specimen translate into the identical CDR3. The chain uses TRBV19 and TRBJ1-2, with a tentative D call TRBD1 (6 bases). This CDR3 has 13 residues. Germline-derived CDR1 and CDR2 are LNHDA and SQIVND (reference sequence). The CDR3 protein is CASSRDTYYGYTF. The CDR3 bases that were read are TGTGCCAGTAGCAGGGACACCTACTATGGT.

On this clone itself: The read falls 3 residues short of the CDR3 end, and the missing part is taken from the germline J gene. The V and J genes are TRBV7-9 and TRBJ2-7, with 11 bases identical to TRBD2. The junction had 5 bases not matched to a gene; V was cut back by 6 bases and J by 4 bases. Germline CDR1 reads SEHNR; CDR2 reads FQNEAQ (reference sequence). The CDR3 contains 14 residues. CDR3 sequence reads: CASRISGGAYEQYF. Incomplete CDR3 DNA: TGTGCCAGCAGGATTAGCGGGGGGGCTTACGAG. The variable domain in full, with the rest retrieved from reference TRBV7-9 and TRBJ2-7, is DTGVSQNPRHKITKRGQNVTFRCDPISEHNRLYWYRQTLGQGPEFLTYFQNEAQLEKSRLLSDRFSAERPKGSFSTLEIQRTEQGDSAMYLCASRISGGAYEQYFGPGTRLTVT.

A word on this clone: The read halts 3 residues ahead of the CDR3 end, with the missing end drawn from the germline J gene. The gene calls are TRBV2 and TRBJ2-4; TRBD2 is a possible D gene (5 bases). The CDR3 runs 12 residues. Germline assignment: CDR1 SNHLY and CDR2 FYNNEI. CDR3 sequence: CASSDVTSIQYF. The sequenced CDR3 bases are TGTGCCAGCAGTGATGTTACTAGTATT.

As to this clone: Compared with germline, one end of the junction differs, possibly owing to a read error. The CDR3 extends 3 residues past the end of the read, so its final part is completed from the germline J gene. The rearrangement uses TRBV4-2 and TRBJ1-2; 8 bases agree with TRBD1. The CDR3 spans 17 residues. From germline, CDR1 is LGHNA and CDR2 YNFKEQ. The CDR3 here is CASSQDEVNRGRGGYTF. The DNA read from the CDR3 is TGCGCCAGCAGCCAAGATGAAGTGAACAGGGGGAGGGGTGGC.

Remarks on this clone: The CDR3 end falls 3 residues outside the read, so it is completed with the germline J gene. The gene calls are TRBV7-9 and TRBJ1-2; the match to TRBD1 covers 7 bases. This CDR3 is built from 13 residues. Germline CDR1 SEHNR, CDR2 FQNEAQ (reference sequence). This chain's CDR3 is CASSLNRGGGYTF. The sequenced part of the CDR3 DNA is TGTGCCAGCAGCTTAAACAGGGGCGGAGGC.

Concerning this clone: The read finishes 3 residues shy of the CDR3 end, and the germline J gene is used to complete it. The V gene is TRBV2, the J gene TRBJ1-1, with 7 bases aligning to TRBD1. The germline gives CDR1 SNHLY, CDR2 FYNNEI. CDR3 length equals 15 residues. V was clipped by 4 bases and J by 0 bases; unmatched bases: 5. CDR3 protein: CASSVRDSLNTEAFF. CDR3 DNA, as far as it was read: TGTGCCAGCAGTGTACGGGACAGTCTGAACACTGAA.

Worth noting for this clone: Read coverage stops 3 residues before the CDR3 terminus; the germline J gene supplies the remainder. This chain joins TRBV11-2 and TRBJ2-1; D is uncertain. Germline values: CDR1 SGHAT, CDR2 FQNNGV. The CDR3 is 15 residues long. V lost 4 bases to trimming and J lost 6 bases, with 16 bases between them. CDR3 region: CASSSPRGYINEQFF. Incomplete CDR3 DNA: TGTGCCAGCAGCTCCCCCCGAGGTTACATCAATGAG.

Partial CDR3 DNA: TGTGCCAGTAGCGGGGACAGGGATCATGGCTCCTATAATTCACCC. It encodes CASSGDRDHGSYNSP. The whole CDR3 reads CASSGDRDHGSYNSPLHF. The chain carries TRBV19 and TRBJ1-6; 9 positions match TRBD1. The CDR3 end falls 3 residues outside the read, so it is completed with the germline J gene. The germline V gene has CDR1 LNHDA and CDR2 SQIVND (reference sequence). The V gene end was trimmed by 6 bases and the J gene end by 0 bases; junction bases not matched to a gene: 9. The CDR3 is 18 amino acids.

A word on this clone: The sequenced fragment ends 3 residues before the CDR3 boundary, so the rest is inferred from the germline J gene. The chain recombines TRBV7-2 with TRBJ2-1; 13 bases match TRBD2. V was clipped by 5 bases and J by 7 bases; unmatched bases: 5. This CDR3 comprises 15 residues. CDR1 and CDR2 from the germline V gene are SGHTA and FQGNSA. The CDR3 is CASSRGLAGINEQFF. Partial CDR3 DNA: TGTGCCAGCAGCCGGGGACTAGCGGGAATTAATGAG.

Regarding this clone: The DNA ends 3 residues before the CDR3 does, and the rest of the CDR3 is filled in from the germline J gene. The rearrangement links TRBV12-5 to TRBJ2-2; TRBD1 matches 12 bases. Germline V gene lookup returns CDR1 LGHNT and CDR2 FRNRAP. This CDR3 has 18 amino acids. Trimming at V came to 0 bases and at J to 7 bases, leaving 9 bases not matched to a gene. The CDR3 is CASGLVQGQGAKDGELFF. CDR3 bases read: TGTGCTAGTGGTTTGGTACAGGGACAGGGGGCTAAGGACGGGGAG.